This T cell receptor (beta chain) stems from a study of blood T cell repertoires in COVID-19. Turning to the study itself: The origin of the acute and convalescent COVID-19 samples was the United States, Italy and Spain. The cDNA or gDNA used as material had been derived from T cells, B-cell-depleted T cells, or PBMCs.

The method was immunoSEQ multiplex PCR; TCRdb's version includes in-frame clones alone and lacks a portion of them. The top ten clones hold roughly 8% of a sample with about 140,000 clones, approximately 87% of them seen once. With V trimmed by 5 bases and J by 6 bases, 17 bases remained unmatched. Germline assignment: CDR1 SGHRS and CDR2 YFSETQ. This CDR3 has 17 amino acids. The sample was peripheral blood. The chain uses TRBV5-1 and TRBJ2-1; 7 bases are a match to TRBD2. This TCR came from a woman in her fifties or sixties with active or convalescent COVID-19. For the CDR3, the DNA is TGCGCCAGCAGTCGGGGGGTCGGGACTCCCTACGGCAATGAGCAGTTCTTC. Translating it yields CASSRGVGTPYGNEQFF.